A selection of T cell receptor beta chains follows, all from one sample in a study of identical twins. Via MiXCR, TCRdb re-called the 5' RACE reads, giving one row per CDR3 protein. The data show a few hundred thousand distinct CDR3 sequences, roughly 26% seen once. The data also belong to a second study, concerning T cells expressing NK-cell markers.

What was sequenced was CD4+ T cells sorted from blood. The source of these receptors is a woman younger than 30 in good health. Each CDR3 is given with its conserved first and last residue. A D gene is named only where the DNA matches it firmly. Clone size appears in some rows only: once, few, many, or a class for an expanded clone.

v_call,j_call,clone_size,d_call,cdr3_aa,cdr3_nt
TRBV10-2,TRBJ2-3,-,-,CASIDGSRRNTDTQYF,TGCGCCAGCATCGATGGGTCGCGGAGAAACACAGATACGCAGTATTTT
TRBV7-2,TRBJ2-1,-,TRBD2,CASSFVGLAEQFF,TGTGCCAGCAGCTTTGTCGGACTAGCGGAGCAGTTCTTC
TRBV5-1,TRBJ2-5,-,-,CASSLETIPGETQYF,TGCGCCAGCAGCTTGGAGACCATCCCGGGAGAGACCCAGTACTTC
TRBV5-1,TRBJ2-3,few,-,CASSPPSTGAADTQYF,TGCGCCAGCAGCCCCCCTTCGACGGGGGCGGCAGATACGCAGTATTTT
TRBV15,TRBJ2-7,once,-,CATSRVGQGGNEQYF,TGTGCCACCAGCAGGGTGGGCCAGGGCGGGAACGAGCAGTACTTC
TRBV5-1,TRBJ1-5,-,-,CASSFDGGNNQPQHF,TGCGCCAGCAGCTTCGACGGAGGCAATAATCAGCCCCAGCATTTT
TRBV29-1,TRBJ1-1,-,-,CSVRLQLNTEAFF,TGCAGCGTTCGGTTACAGCTGAACACTGAAGCTTTCTTT
TRBV6-1,TRBJ1-5,-,TRBD1,CASKQGGNQPQHF,TGTGCCAGCAAACAGGGGGGCAATCAGCCCCAGCATTTT
TRBV5-6,TRBJ1-1,few,-,CASSRVWTEAFF,TGTGCCAGCAGTCGTGTTTGGACTGAAGCTTTCTTT
TRBV11-2,TRBJ2-1,-,-,CASSLRGDLLDNEQFF,TGTGCCAGCAGCTTAAGGGGGGACTTATTGGACAATGAGCAGTTCTTC
TRBV10-3,TRBJ2-1,few,TRBD2,CAISAGTRGNEQFF,TGTGCCATCAGTGCCGGGACTAGAGGCAATGAGCAGTTCTTC
TRBV12-3/TRBV12-4,TRBJ2-5,few,-,CASTQGVGWTQYF,TGTGCCAGCACACAGGGTGTCGGGTGGACCCAGTACTTC
TRBV21-1,TRBJ1-1,-,-,CASTLDPNVEAFF,TGTGCCAGCACCCTCGACCCGAACGTTGAAGCTTTCTTT
TRBV29-1,TRBJ1-1,few,TRBD1,CSVRTGANTEAFF,TGCAGCGTCAGGACAGGGGCGAACACTGAAGCTTTCTTT
TRBV29-1,TRBJ2-5,few,-,CSVEDRGMRETQYF,TGCAGCGTTGAAGATAGGGGGATGAGAGAGACCCAGTACTTC
TRBV12-3/TRBV12-4,TRBJ2-3,few,TRBD1,CASSLAQGQGTDTQYF,TGTGCCAGCAGTTTAGCGCAGGGACAGGGAACAGATACGCAGTATTTT
TRBV12-3/TRBV12-4,TRBJ1-1,few,-,CASRLRFWDTEAFF,TGTGCCAGCAGACTGAGGTTCTGGGACACTGAAGCTTTCTTT
TRBV5-5,TRBJ2-3,-,-,CASSGTGTDTQYF,TGTGCCAGCAGCGGGACTGGAACGGATACGCAGTATTTT
TRBV7-2,TRBJ2-7,-,-,CATKTSPSYEQYF,TGTGCCACCAAGACTAGTCCCTCCTACGAGCAGTACTTC
TRBV3-1,TRBJ1-2,-,-,CASSQEVRGIYGYTF,TGTGCCAGCAGCCAAGAGGTCAGGGGCATCTATGGCTACACCTTC
TRBV5-1,TRBJ1-4,-,-,CASSLGVNEKLFF,TGCGCCAGCAGCTTGGGGGTTAATGAAAAACTGTTTTTT
TRBV25-1,TRBJ1-2,few,-,CASSETVNYGYTF,TGTGCCAGCAGTGAAACGGTTAACTATGGCTACACCTTC
TRBV7-2,TRBJ2-1,few,-,CASSRSASPDSEQFF,TGTGCCAGCAGCCGATCGGCCTCGCCGGACAGTGAGCAGTTCTTC
TRBV7-2,TRBJ2-1,-,-,CASSPAGSRNEQFF,TGTGCCAGCAGCCCCGCGGGATCGCGCAATGAGCAGTTCTTC
TRBV7-9,TRBJ1-2,-,TRBD1,CASSGGRDRARGGYTF,TGTGCCAGCAGCGGAGGGCGGGACAGGGCGAGAGGTGGCTACACCTTC
TRBV6-2/TRBV6-3,TRBJ2-7,few,TRBD1,CASRATGTVYEQYF,TGTGCCAGCAGAGCTACCGGGACAGTGTACGAGCAGTACTTC
TRBV5-1,TRBJ2-3,-,TRBD2,CASSLELAGTTDTQYF,TGCGCCAGCAGCTTGGAATTAGCGGGGACCACAGATACGCAGTATTTT
TRBV6-2/TRBV6-3,TRBJ2-7,-,-,CASSYSRTLVGEQYF,TGTGCCAGCAGTTACTCGAGGACTCTTGTGGGCGAGCAGTACTTC
TRBV11-2,TRBJ2-2,-,-,CASSLDLVTGELFF,TGTGCCAGCAGCTTAGATTTGGTCACCGGGGAGCTGTTTTTT
TRBV19,TRBJ1-1,-,-,CASRPLQGNTEAFF,TGTGCCAGTAGGCCCTTACAAGGGAACACTGAAGCTTTCTTT
TRBV29-1,TRBJ2-1,few,TRBD2,CSVPRTSGEVNEQFF,TGCAGCGTTCCTCGGACTAGCGGGGAAGTAAATGAGCAGTTCTTC
TRBV11-2,TRBJ1-2,few,-,CASSLDRPYGYTF,TGTGCCAGCAGTTTGGACCGACCCTATGGCTACACCTTC
TRBV7-9,TRBJ1-6,few,-,CASSPSDSYSPLHF,TGTGCCAGCAGCCCAAGTGACAGTTATTCACCCCTCCACTTT
TRBV6-5,TRBJ2-7,-,TRBD1,CASSYSDRGPYEQYF,TGTGCCAGCAGTTACTCGGACAGGGGCCCTTACGAGCAGTACTTC
TRBV5-6,TRBJ1-1,few,-,CASSFSGQEAFF,TGTGCCAGCAGCTTTTCGGGACAAGAAGCTTTCTTT